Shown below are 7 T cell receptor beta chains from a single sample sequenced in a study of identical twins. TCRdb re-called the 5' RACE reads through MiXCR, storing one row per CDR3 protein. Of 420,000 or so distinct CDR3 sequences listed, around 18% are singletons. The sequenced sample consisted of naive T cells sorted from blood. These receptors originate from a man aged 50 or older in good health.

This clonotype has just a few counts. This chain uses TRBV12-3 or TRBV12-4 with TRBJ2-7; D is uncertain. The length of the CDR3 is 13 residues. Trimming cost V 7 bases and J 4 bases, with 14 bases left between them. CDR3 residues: CASTPGRRYEQYF. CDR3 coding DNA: TGTGCCAGCACCCCCGGGCGGAGATACGAGCAGTACTTC.

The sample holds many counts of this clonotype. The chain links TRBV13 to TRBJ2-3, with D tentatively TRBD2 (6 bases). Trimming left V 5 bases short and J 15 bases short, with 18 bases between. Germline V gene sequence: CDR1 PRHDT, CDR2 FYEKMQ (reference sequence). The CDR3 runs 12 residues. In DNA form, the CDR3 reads TGTGCCAGCAGCCCGGGACTTAATACGCGCTATTTT. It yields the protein CASSPGLNTRYF.

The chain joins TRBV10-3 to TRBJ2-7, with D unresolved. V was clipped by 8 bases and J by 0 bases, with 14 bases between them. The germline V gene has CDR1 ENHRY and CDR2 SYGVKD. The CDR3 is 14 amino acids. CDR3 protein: CAILDERSSYEQYF. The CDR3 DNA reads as TGTGCCATCTTGGACGAAAGGAGCTCCTACGAGCAGTACTTC.

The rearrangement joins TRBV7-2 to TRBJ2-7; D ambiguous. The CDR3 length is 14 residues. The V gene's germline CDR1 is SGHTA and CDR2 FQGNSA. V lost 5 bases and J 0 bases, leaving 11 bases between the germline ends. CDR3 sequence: CASSRSSSSYEQYF. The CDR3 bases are TGTGCCAGCAGCCGATCTTCGAGCTCCTACGAGCAGTACTTC.

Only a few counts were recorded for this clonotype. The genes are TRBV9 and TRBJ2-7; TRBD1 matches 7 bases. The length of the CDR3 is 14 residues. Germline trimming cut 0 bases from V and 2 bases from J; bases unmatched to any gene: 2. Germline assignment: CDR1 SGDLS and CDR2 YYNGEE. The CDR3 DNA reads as TGTGCCAGCAGCGTAGGGGGGACAGCCTACGAGCAGTACTTC. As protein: CASSVGGTAYEQYF. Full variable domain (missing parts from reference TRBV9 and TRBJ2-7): DSGVTQTPKHLITATGQRVTLRCSPRSGDLSVYWYQQSLDQGLQFLIQYYNGEERAKGNILERFSAQQFPDLHSELNLSSLELGDSALYFCASSVGGTAYEQYFGPGTRLTVT.

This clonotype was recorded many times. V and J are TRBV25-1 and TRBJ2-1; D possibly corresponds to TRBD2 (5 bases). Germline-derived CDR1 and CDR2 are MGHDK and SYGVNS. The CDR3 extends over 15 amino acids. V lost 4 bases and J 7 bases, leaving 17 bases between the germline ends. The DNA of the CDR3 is TGTGCCAGCAGTGCGAGAGGACTCCTATCGAATGAGCAGTTCTTC. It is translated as CASSARGLLSNEQFF.

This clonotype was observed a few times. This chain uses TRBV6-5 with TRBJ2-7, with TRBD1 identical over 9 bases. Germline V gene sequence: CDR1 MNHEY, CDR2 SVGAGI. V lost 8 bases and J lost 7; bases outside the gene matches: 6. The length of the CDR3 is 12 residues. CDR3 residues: CASATGGNEQYF. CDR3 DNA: TGTGCCAGCGCTACAGGGGGCAATGAGCAGTACTTC.